This TCR beta chain came from a study of OX40 agonist ivuxolimab in advanced cancers. Study in general: Patients with hepatocellular carcinoma, melanoma, renal cell or head and neck cancer made up the dose-escalation patients. Mean age approximately 61 years, range 23 to 79; around 80% male. Overall study findings and caveats: Expanded clones were, on average, more numerous in CD8+ T cells than in CD4+.

This CDR3 has 14 amino acids. Trimming left V 2 bases short and J 2 bases short, with 8 bases between. Germline CDR1 SGHNT, CDR2 YYREEE (reference sequence). Regarding this clone: Its specificity is not known.

Produced via immunoSEQ multiplex PCR; TCRdb's table is partial and in-frame only. Among about 100,000 clones listed, 70% to 90% were seen once. Sequenced material: CD4+ or CD8+ T cells sorted from blood, taken in a trial of the OX40 agonist ivuxolimab. The origin of this receptor is an adult with an advanced solid tumor such as melanoma, head and neck, liver or kidney cancer. The V call is TRBV5-4, the J call TRBJ2-1; D not resolved. CDR3 sequence: CASSLGLAYNEQFF. CDR3 DNA: TGTGCCAGCAGCTTAGGGCTAGCCTACAATGAGCAGTTCTTC.